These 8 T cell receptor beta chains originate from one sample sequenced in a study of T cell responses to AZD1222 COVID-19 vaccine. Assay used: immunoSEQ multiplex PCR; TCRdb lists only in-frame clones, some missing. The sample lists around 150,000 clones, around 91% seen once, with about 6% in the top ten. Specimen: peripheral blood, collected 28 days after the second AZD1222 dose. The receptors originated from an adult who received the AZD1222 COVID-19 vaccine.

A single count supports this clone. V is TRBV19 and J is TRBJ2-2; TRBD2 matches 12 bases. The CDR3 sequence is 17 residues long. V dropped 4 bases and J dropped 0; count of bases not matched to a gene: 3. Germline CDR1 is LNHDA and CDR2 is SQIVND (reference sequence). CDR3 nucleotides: TGTGCCAGTAGTACGACTAGCGGGGGTCCGAACACCGGGGAGCTGTTTTTT. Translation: CASSTTSGGPNTGELFF.

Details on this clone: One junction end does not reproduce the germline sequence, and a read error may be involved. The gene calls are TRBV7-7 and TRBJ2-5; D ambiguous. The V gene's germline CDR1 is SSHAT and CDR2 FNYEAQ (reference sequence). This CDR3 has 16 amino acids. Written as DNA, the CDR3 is TGTGCTAGCAGCTTAGGAAGCGCGACGGACCAAGAGACCCAGTACTTC. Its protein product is CASSLGSATDQETQYF.

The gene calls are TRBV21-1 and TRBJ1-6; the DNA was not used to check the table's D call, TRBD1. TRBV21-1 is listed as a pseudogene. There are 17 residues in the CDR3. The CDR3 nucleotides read TGTGCCAGCAGCCGTTGGGACAGGGGTTCGGGTAATTCACCCCTCCACTTT. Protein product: CASSRWDRGSGNSPLHF.

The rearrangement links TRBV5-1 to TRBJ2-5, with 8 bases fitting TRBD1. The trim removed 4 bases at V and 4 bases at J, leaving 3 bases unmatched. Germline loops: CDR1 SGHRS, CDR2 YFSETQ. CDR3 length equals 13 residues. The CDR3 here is CASSRDRGETQYF. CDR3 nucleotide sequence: TGCGCCAGCAGCCGCGACAGGGGAGAGACCCAGTACTTC.

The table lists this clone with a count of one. Here the CDR3 reads CASSRDRGPEAFF. CDR3 nucleotide sequence: TGTGCCAGCAGCCGGGACAGGGGTCCTGAAGCTTTCTTT. This chain uses TRBV12-3 or TRBV12-4 with TRBJ1-1; 10 bases line up with TRBD1. The trim removed 6 bases at V and 6 bases at J, leaving 4 bases unmatched. The length of the CDR3 is 13 residues.

CDR3 residues: CASSPFTDATNEKLFF. CDR3 DNA: TGTGCCAGCTCACCATTTACGGACGCAACTAATGAAAAACTGTTTTTT. V gene TRBV18 combines with J gene TRBJ1-4, with D hard to call. The CDR3 has 16 amino acids. CDR1 and CDR2 from the germline V gene are KGHSH and LQKENI. V was clipped by 2 bases and J by 0 bases, with 10 bases between them.

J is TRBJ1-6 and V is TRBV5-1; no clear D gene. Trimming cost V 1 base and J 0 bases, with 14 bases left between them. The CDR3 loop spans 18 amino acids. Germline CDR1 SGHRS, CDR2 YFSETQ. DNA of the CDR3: TGCGCCAGCAGCTTGAGCGACGGCTGGAGCTCCTATAATTCACCCCTCCACTTT. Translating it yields CASSLSDGWSSYNSPLHF.

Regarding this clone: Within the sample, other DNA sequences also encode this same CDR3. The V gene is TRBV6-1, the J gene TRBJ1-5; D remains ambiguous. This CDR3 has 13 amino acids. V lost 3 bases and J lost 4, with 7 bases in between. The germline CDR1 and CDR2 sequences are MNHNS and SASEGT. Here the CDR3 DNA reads TGTGCCAGCAGTGACAGTCGAAATCAGCCCCAGCATTTT. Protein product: CASSDSRNQPQHF.